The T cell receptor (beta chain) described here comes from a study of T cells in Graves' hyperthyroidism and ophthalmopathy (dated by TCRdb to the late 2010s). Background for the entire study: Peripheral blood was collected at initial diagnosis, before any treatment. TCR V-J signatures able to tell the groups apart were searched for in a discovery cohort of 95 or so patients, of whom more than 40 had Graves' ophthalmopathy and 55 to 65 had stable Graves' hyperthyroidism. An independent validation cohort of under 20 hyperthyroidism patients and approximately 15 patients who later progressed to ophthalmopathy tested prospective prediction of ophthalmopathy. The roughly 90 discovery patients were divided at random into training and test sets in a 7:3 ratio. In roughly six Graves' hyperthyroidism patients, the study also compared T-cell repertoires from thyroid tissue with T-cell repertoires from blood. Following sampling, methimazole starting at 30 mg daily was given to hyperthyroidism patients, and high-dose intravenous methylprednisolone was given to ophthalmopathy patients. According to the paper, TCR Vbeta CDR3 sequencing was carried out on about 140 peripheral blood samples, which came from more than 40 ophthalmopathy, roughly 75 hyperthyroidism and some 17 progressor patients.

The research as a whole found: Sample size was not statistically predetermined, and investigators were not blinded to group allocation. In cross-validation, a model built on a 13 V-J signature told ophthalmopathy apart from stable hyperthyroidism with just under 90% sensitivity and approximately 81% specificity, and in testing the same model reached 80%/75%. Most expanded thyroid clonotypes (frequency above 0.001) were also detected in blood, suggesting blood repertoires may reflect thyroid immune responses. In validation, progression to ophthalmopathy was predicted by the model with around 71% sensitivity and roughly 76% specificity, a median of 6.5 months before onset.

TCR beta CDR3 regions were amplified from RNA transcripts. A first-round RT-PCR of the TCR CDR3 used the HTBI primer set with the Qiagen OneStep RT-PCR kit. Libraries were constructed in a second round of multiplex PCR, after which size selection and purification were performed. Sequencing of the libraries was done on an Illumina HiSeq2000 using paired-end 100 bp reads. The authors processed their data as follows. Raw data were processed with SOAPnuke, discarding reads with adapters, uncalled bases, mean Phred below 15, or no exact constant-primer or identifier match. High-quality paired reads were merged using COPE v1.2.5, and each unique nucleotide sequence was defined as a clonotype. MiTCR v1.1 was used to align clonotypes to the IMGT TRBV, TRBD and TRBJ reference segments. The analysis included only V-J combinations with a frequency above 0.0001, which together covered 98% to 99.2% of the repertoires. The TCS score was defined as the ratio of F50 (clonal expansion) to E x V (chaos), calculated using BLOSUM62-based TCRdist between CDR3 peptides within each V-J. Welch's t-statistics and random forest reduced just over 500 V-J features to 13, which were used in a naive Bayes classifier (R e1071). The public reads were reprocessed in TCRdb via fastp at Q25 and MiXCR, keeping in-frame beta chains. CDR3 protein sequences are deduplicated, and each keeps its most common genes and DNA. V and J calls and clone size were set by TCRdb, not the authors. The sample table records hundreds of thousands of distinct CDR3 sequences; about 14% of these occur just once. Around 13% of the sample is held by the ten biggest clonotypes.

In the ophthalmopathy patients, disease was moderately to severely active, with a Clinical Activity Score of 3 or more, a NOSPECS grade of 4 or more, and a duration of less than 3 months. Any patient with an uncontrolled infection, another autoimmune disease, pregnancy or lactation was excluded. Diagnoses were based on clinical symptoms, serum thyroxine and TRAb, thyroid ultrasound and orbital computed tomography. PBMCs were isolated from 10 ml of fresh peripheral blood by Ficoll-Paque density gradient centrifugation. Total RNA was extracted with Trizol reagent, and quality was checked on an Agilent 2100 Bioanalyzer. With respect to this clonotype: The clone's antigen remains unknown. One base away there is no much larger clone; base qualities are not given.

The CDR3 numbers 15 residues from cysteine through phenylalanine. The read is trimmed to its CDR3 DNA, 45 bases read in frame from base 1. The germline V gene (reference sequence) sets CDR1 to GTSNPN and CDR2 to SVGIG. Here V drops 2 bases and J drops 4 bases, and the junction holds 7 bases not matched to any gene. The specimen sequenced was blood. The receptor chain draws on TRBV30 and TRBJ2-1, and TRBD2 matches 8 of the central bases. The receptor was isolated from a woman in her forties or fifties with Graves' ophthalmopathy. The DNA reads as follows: TGTGCCTGGAGTCCCTGGGCTAGCGGGTACAATGAGCAGTTCTTC. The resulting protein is CAWSPWASGYNEQFF.